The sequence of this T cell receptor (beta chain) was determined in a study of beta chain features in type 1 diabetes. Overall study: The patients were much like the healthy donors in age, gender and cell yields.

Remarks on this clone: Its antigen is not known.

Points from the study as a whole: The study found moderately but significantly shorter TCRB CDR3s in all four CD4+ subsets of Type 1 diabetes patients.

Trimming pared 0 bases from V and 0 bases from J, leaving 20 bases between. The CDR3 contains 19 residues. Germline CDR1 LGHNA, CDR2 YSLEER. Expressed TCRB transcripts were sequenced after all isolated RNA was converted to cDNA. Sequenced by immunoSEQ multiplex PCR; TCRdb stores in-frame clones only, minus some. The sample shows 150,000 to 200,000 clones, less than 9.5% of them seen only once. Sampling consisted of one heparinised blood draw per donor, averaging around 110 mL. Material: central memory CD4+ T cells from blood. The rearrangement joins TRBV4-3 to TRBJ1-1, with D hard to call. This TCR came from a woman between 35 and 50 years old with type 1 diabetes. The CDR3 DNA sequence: TGCGCCAGCAGCCAAGAAACCGGATTTGGCACGGGAATGAACACTGAAGCTTTCTTT. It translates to CASSQETGFGTGMNTEAFF.